This is a list of T cell receptor beta chains from one sample in a study of control samples from healthy donors and cancer patients. Produced via immunoSEQ multiplex PCR; TCRdb's table is partial and in-frame only. The top ten hold 11% to 15% of the sample, which has 140,000 or so clones, about 95% seen once. Sequencing was carried out using PBMCs. The receptors originated from a man between 60 and 70 years old with colorectal cancer. The CDR3 runs from the conserved cysteine through the conserved F or W. Each record gives: clone size, V gene, D gene, J gene, CDR3 protein, CDR3 DNA. The D gene is left open where the match is weak. Clone size is given for some rows only: seen once, a few or many times, or a class if the clone is expanded.

clone_size: -; v_call: TRBV19; d_call: TRBD2; j_call: TRBJ2-1; cdr3_aa: CASSKLGTSGYNEQFF; cdr3_nt: TGTGCCAGTAGTAAGTTGGGTACTAGCGGGTACAATGAGCAGTTCTTC
clone_size: -; v_call: TRBV6-5; d_call: TRBD2; j_call: TRBJ2-2; cdr3_aa: CASSTSGFTGELFF; cdr3_nt: TGTGCCAGCAGTACTAGCGGGTTCACCGGGGAGCTGTTTTTT
clone_size: -; v_call: TRBV6-5; d_call: TRBD2; j_call: TRBJ2-7; cdr3_aa: CASSRASGSYEQYF; cdr3_nt: TGTGCCAGCAGCCGAGCTAGCGGGTCCTACGAGCAGTACTTC
clone_size: -; v_call: TRBV27; d_call: TRBD1; j_call: TRBJ2-7; cdr3_aa: CASSIQGAYEQYF; cdr3_nt: TGTGCCAGCAGTATTCAGGGGGCCTACGAGCAGTACTTC
clone_size: once; v_call: TRBV11-2; d_call: -; j_call: TRBJ2-7; cdr3_aa: CASSLDGSDFYEQYF; cdr3_nt: TGTGCCAGCAGCTTAGATGGGAGCGATTTCTACGAGCAGTACTTC
clone_size: -; v_call: TRBV3-1/TRBV3-2; d_call: -; j_call: TRBJ1-6; cdr3_aa: CASSQDGAVRESPLHF; cdr3_nt: TGTGCCAGCAGCCAAGATGGGGCAGTACGGGAATCACCCCTCCACTTT
clone_size: -; v_call: TRBV3-1/TRBV3-2; d_call: -; j_call: TRBJ1-2; cdr3_aa: CASSQDGSTQGDNGYTF; cdr3_nt: TGTGCCAGCAGCCAAGACGGTAGCACACAGGGCGACAATGGCTACACCTTC
clone_size: -; v_call: TRBV5-5; d_call: -; j_call: TRBJ2-1; cdr3_aa: CASSLEWGEQFF; cdr3_nt: TGTGCCAGCAGCTTGGAATGGGGTGAGCAGTTCTTC
clone_size: -; v_call: TRBV12-3/TRBV12-4; d_call: -; j_call: TRBJ2-2; cdr3_aa: CASSTGTGELFF; cdr3_nt: TGTGCCAGCAGTACAGGCACCGGGGAGCTGTTTTTT
clone_size: -; v_call: TRBV9; d_call: TRBD2; j_call: TRBJ2-3; cdr3_aa: CASSALAGGDTQYF; cdr3_nt: TGTGCCAGCAGCGCCCTAGCGGGGGGGGATACGCAGTATTTT
clone_size: -; v_call: TRBV27; d_call: TRBD1; j_call: TRBJ1-6; cdr3_aa: CASRPHDRDNSPLHF; cdr3_nt: TGTGCCAGCAGGCCCCATGACAGGGACAATTCACCCCTCCACTTT
clone_size: -; v_call: TRBV5-1; d_call: -; j_call: TRBJ1-4; cdr3_aa: CASSLRGEVINEKLFF; cdr3_nt: TGCGCCAGCAGCCTTCGGGGGGAGGTTATTAATGAAAAACTGTTTTTT
clone_size: -; v_call: TRBV4-1; d_call: TRBD2; j_call: TRBJ2-3; cdr3_aa: CASSQTSGGAGDTQYF; cdr3_nt: TGCGCCAGCAGCCAAACTAGCGGGGGGGCGGGGGATACGCAGTATTTT
clone_size: -; v_call: TRBV4-1; d_call: -; j_call: TRBJ1-3; cdr3_aa: CASSQGLRVSGNTIYF; cdr3_nt: TGCGCCAGCAGCCAAGGCCTTAGGGTCTCCGGAAACACCATATATTTT
clone_size: -; v_call: TRBV5-4; d_call: -; j_call: TRBJ1-2; cdr3_aa: CASSNLPGGYGYTF; cdr3_nt: TGTGCCAGCAGCAACTTGCCAGGAGGCTATGGCTACACCTTC
clone_size: -; v_call: TRBV7-8; d_call: TRBD1; j_call: TRBJ1-6; cdr3_aa: CASSTRQGQVLHF; cdr3_nt: TGTGCCAGCAGCACCAGACAGGGTCAGGTCCTCCACTTT
clone_size: -; v_call: TRBV6-5; d_call: TRBD1; j_call: TRBJ1-4; cdr3_aa: CASSYSDRGDEKLFF; cdr3_nt: TGTGCCAGCAGTTACTCGGACAGGGGAGATGAAAAACTGTTTTTT
clone_size: -; v_call: TRBV18; d_call: -; j_call: TRBJ2-2; cdr3_aa: CASSPTGNTGELFF; cdr3_nt: TGTGCCAGCTCGCCGACAGGGAACACCGGGGAGCTGTTTTTT
clone_size: -; v_call: TRBV6-5; d_call: TRBD1; j_call: TRBJ2-7; cdr3_aa: CASSSRDRSYEQYF; cdr3_nt: TGTGCCAGCAGTTCCCGGGACAGGAGTTACGAGCAGTACTTC
clone_size: -; v_call: TRBV6-6; d_call: -; j_call: TRBJ1-2; cdr3_aa: CASSSGQPYGYTF; cdr3_nt: TGTGCCAGCAGTTCGGGGCAGCCCTATGGCTACACCTTC
clone_size: -; v_call: TRBV7-9; d_call: -; j_call: TRBJ1-2; cdr3_aa: CASSLVSNYGYTF; cdr3_nt: TGTGCCAGCAGCTTAGTCTCTAACTATGGCTACACCTTC
clone_size: -; v_call: TRBV4-2; d_call: -; j_call: TRBJ1-1; cdr3_aa: CASSLRAGEKNTEAFF; cdr3_nt: TGTGCCAGCAGCCTCCGGGCCGGGGAAAAGAACACTGAAGCTTTCTTT
clone_size: -; v_call: TRBV5-1; d_call: -; j_call: TRBJ2-1; cdr3_aa: CASSLAKGYEQFF; cdr3_nt: TGCGCCAGCAGCTTGGCTAAGGGTTATGAGCAGTTCTTC
clone_size: -; v_call: TRBV2; d_call: -; j_call: TRBJ2-2; cdr3_aa: CASSNTNTGELFF; cdr3_nt: TGTGCCAGCTCCAATACGAACACCGGGGAGCTGTTTTTT
clone_size: -; v_call: TRBV5-1; d_call: TRBD2; j_call: TRBJ2-5; cdr3_aa: CASSRGLAGGQETQYF; cdr3_nt: TGCGCCAGCAGCCGTGGACTAGCGGGGGGCCAAGAGACCCAGTACTTC
clone_size: -; v_call: TRBV6-1; d_call: -; j_call: TRBJ2-3; cdr3_aa: CASSDGRVITDTQYF; cdr3_nt: TGTGCCAGCAGTGATGGGCGGGTGATCACAGATACGCAGTATTTT
clone_size: -; v_call: TRBV5-5; d_call: -; j_call: TRBJ1-2; cdr3_aa: CASSLGDGYGYTF; cdr3_nt: TGTGCCAGCAGCTTGGGGGACGGTTATGGCTACACCTTC
clone_size: -; v_call: TRBV2; d_call: -; j_call: TRBJ2-1; cdr3_aa: CASSLGLQSNEQFF; cdr3_nt: TGTGCCAGCAGTCTGGGACTCCAGAGCAATGAGCAGTTCTTC
clone_size: -; v_call: TRBV5-1; d_call: -; j_call: TRBJ2-5; cdr3_aa: CASSPASTRVETQYF; cdr3_nt: TGCGCCAGCAGCCCAGCGTCCACGCGGGTAGAGACCCAGTACTTC
clone_size: -; v_call: TRBV4-1; d_call: TRBD1; j_call: TRBJ1-1; cdr3_aa: CASSQADRVTEAFF; cdr3_nt: TGCGCCAGCAGCCAGGCCGACAGGGTGACTGAAGCTTTCTTT
clone_size: -; v_call: TRBV5-6; d_call: TRBD1; j_call: TRBJ1-2; cdr3_aa: CASSLGTGDYGYTF; cdr3_nt: TGTGCCAGCAGCTTGGGGACAGGGGACTATGGCTACACCTTC
clone_size: once; v_call: TRBV19; d_call: -; j_call: TRBJ1-5; cdr3_aa: CASSIGWQLNQPQHF; cdr3_nt: TGTGCCAGTAGTATAGGATGGCAGCTCAATCAGCCCCAGCATTTT
clone_size: -; v_call: TRBV6-5; d_call: TRBD1; j_call: TRBJ1-1; cdr3_aa: CASSTGGGIATEAFF; cdr3_nt: TGTGCCAGCAGTACAGGGGGCGGAATCGCGACTGAAGCTTTCTTT
clone_size: few; v_call: TRBV7-8; d_call: TRBD1; j_call: TRBJ1-2; cdr3_aa: CASSPPGTDSYGYTF; cdr3_nt: TGTGCCAGCAGCCCTCCCGGGACAGACTCCTATGGCTACACCTTC
clone_size: -; v_call: TRBV7-2; d_call: TRBD1; j_call: TRBJ1-4; cdr3_aa: CASSQGGRAGEKLFF; cdr3_nt: TGTGCCAGCAGTCAGGGGGGCAGGGCTGGGGAAAAACTGTTTTTT
clone_size: -; v_call: TRBV4-3; d_call: -; j_call: TRBJ2-7; cdr3_aa: CASSQEQGRYEQYF; cdr3_nt: TGCGCCAGCAGCCAAGAGCAGGGAAGGTACGAGCAGTACTTC
clone_size: -; v_call: TRBV19; d_call: -; j_call: TRBJ1-2; cdr3_aa: CASSLDRLNYGYTF; cdr3_nt: TGTGCCAGTAGCCTGGACAGACTTAACTATGGCTACACCTTC
clone_size: -; v_call: TRBV7-2; d_call: TRBD1; j_call: TRBJ1-6; cdr3_aa: CASTPGDRALPLHF; cdr3_nt: TGTGCCAGCACCCCAGGGGACAGGGCCCTTCCCCTCCACTTT
clone_size: -; v_call: TRBV19; d_call: -; j_call: TRBJ1-4; cdr3_aa: CASSLAGPSAEKLFF; cdr3_nt: TGTGCCAGTAGTTTAGCCGGGCCAAGCGCTGAAAAACTGTTTTTT
clone_size: -; v_call: TRBV9; d_call: TRBD1; j_call: TRBJ2-6; cdr3_aa: CASSGLMGQSGANVLTF; cdr3_nt: TGTGCCAGCAGCGGACTCATGGGACAGTCTGGGGCCAACGTCCTGACTTTC
clone_size: -; v_call: TRBV10-3; d_call: -; j_call: TRBJ1-2; cdr3_aa: CAISAGDGYTF; cdr3_nt: TGTGCCATCAGTGCAGGGGATGGCTACACCTTC
clone_size: -; v_call: TRBV11-2; d_call: TRBD2; j_call: TRBJ2-1; cdr3_aa: CASSLKLGLAGGHNEQFF; cdr3_nt: TGTGCCAGCAGCTTAAAGCTCGGGCTAGCGGGGGGGCACAATGAGCAGTTCTTC
clone_size: -; v_call: TRBV6-6; d_call: -; j_call: TRBJ2-7; cdr3_aa: CASSYSSQGLYEQYF; cdr3_nt: TGTGCCAGCAGTTACTCGTCCCAGGGTCTCTACGAGCAGTACTTC
clone_size: -; v_call: TRBV6-5; d_call: -; j_call: TRBJ1-1; cdr3_aa: CASFRLSDTEAFF; cdr3_nt: TGTGCCTCTTTTCGGCTCAGTGACACTGAAGCTTTCTTT
clone_size: -; v_call: TRBV7-2; d_call: -; j_call: TRBJ2-7; cdr3_aa: CASSSPGLSSYEQYF; cdr3_nt: TGTGCCAGCAGTTCCCCGGGACTTTCCTCCTACGAGCAGTACTTC
clone_size: -; v_call: TRBV5-5; d_call: -; j_call: TRBJ1-2; cdr3_aa: CASSLGQVPTNYGYTF; cdr3_nt: TGTGCCAGCAGCTTGGGGCAGGTCCCAACTAACTATGGCTACACCTTC
clone_size: -; v_call: TRBV10-3; d_call: -; j_call: TRBJ2-2; cdr3_aa: CAITPESNLNTGELFF; cdr3_nt: TGTGCCATCACTCCAGAATCGAACCTAAACACCGGGGAGCTGTTTTTT
clone_size: -; v_call: TRBV27; d_call: TRBD1; j_call: TRBJ1-2; cdr3_aa: CASSWTGSNYGYTF; cdr3_nt: TGTGCCAGCAGCTGGACAGGTTCTAACTATGGCTACACCTTC
clone_size: -; v_call: TRBV18; d_call: TRBD1; j_call: TRBJ2-7; cdr3_aa: CASSPPGTGVHEQYF; cdr3_nt: TGTGCCAGCTCACCTCCCGGGACAGGGGTCCACGAGCAGTACTTC
clone_size: -; v_call: TRBV12-3/TRBV12-4; d_call: -; j_call: TRBJ1-1; cdr3_aa: CASSWTVNTEAFF; cdr3_nt: TGTGCCAGCAGTTGGACGGTGAACACTGAAGCTTTCTTT
clone_size: -; v_call: TRBV7-9; d_call: TRBD1; j_call: TRBJ2-7; cdr3_aa: CASSLASGGAGYEQYF; cdr3_nt: TGTGCCAGCAGCTTAGCTTCAGGGGGCGCGGGCTACGAGCAGTACTTC
clone_size: -; v_call: TRBV5-6; d_call: -; j_call: TRBJ2-1; cdr3_aa: CASSLSAWDNEQFF; cdr3_nt: TGTGCCAGCAGCTTGTCGGCCTGGGACAATGAGCAGTTCTTC
clone_size: -; v_call: TRBV2; d_call: TRBD1; j_call: TRBJ1-2; cdr3_aa: CASREQGSGYTF; cdr3_nt: TGTGCCAGCAGAGAACAGGGGAGTGGCTACACCTTC
clone_size: -; v_call: TRBV10-3; d_call: TRBD1; j_call: TRBJ2-7; cdr3_aa: CAISPGTGTIYEQYF; cdr3_nt: TGTGCCATCAGTCCCGGGACAGGGACTATCTACGAGCAGTACTTC
clone_size: -; v_call: TRBV15; d_call: -; j_call: TRBJ2-1; cdr3_aa: CATSRDRYNEQFF; cdr3_nt: TGTGCCACCAGCAGAGATAGGTACAATGAGCAGTTCTTC